What follows are 20 T cell receptor beta chains derived from one specimen sequenced in a study of blood T cell repertoires in COVID-19. Sequencing used immunoSEQ multiplex PCR; TCRdb keeps in-frame clones, though not all of them. The repertoire holds approximately 350,000 clones, with about nine tenths as singletons. What was sequenced was peripheral blood. Receptors originate from a woman between 50 and 59 years old with COVID-19, enrolled during active disease.

The chain joins TRBV27 to TRBJ1-2; 7 bases line up with TRBD1. This CDR3 has 15 amino acids. With V trimmed by 4 bases and J by 3 bases, 8 bases remained unmatched. Germline V gives CDR1 MNHEY, CDR2 SMNVEV (reference sequence). The CDR3 loop reads CASSSYHRGHYGYTF. DNA for the CDR3: TGTGCCAGCAGTTCGTACCACAGGGGACACTATGGCTACACCTTC.

This clone was recorded a few times. The V call is TRBV30, the J call TRBJ2-3; TRBD2 agrees at 11 bases. Germline assignment: CDR1 GTSNPN and CDR2 SVGIG (reference sequence). The V and J ends lost 4 bases and 6 bases, in that order; junction bases with no gene match: 12. The CDR3 covers 16 residues. The CDR3 DNA is TGTGCCTGGAACATCGGGACTAGCGGCCCGGGGGATACGCAGTATTTT. Its protein is CAWNIGTSGPGDTQYF.

V gene TRBV23-1 combines with J gene TRBJ2-3; 10 bases align to TRBD2. TRBV23-1 is flagged as an ORF with uncertain function. The CDR3 runs to 18 residues. V lost 6 bases, J lost 0 bases, and 12 bases stayed unmatched. The CDR3 region has the DNA TGCGCCAGCAGCCCGGGAAGCTTAGCGGGAGGAAGCACAGATACGCAGTATTTT. Translated, it gives CASSPGSLAGGSTDTQYF.

The rearrangement joins TRBV30 to TRBJ2-1; the match to TRBD2 covers 8 bases. The germline CDR1 and CDR2 sequences are GTSNPN and SVGIG (reference sequence). Trimming took 1 base from V and 6 from J; bases not matched to a gene: 11. The CDR3 is 16 amino acids. The CDR3 spells CAWSANLAGGSNEQFF. Written as DNA, the CDR3 is TGTGCCTGGAGTGCTAACCTAGCGGGTGGGTCCAATGAGCAGTTCTTC.

This chain uses TRBV16 with TRBJ2-5, with 9 bases identical to TRBD1. This CDR3 is 15 amino acids long. With 0 bases clipped from V and 4 bases from J, the junction kept 3 bases outside the gene matches. CDR1 is KGHSY and CDR2 is FQNENV in the germline V gene. CDR3 coding DNA: TGTGCCAGCAGCCAATCAAGGACAGGGGTAGAGACCCAGTACTTC. Its translation is CASSQSRTGVETQYF.

The V gene is TRBV29-1, the J gene TRBJ1-2; 7 bases fit TRBD1. The germline V gene has CDR1 SQVTM and CDR2 ANQGSEA. The CDR3 covers 15 residues. The trim removed 5 bases at V and 8 bases at J, leaving 17 bases unmatched. The CDR3 loop is CSVIVAGQSRRGYTF. CDR3 bases: TGCAGCGTTATCGTAGCGGGACAGTCCAGGAGGGGCTACACCTTC.

This sequence joins TRBV6-5 and TRBJ2-5, with D maybe TRBD2 (6 bases). V was trimmed by 5 bases and J by 3 bases, leaving 10 bases between them. The CDR3 spans 13 residues. Germline CDR1 and CDR2: MNHEY and SVGAGI. The CDR3: CASSNRGKETQYF. CDR3 nucleotides: TGTGCCAGCAGTAACCGGGGGAAAGAGACCCAGTACTTC.

This rearrangement joins TRBV27 to TRBJ2-1; possible D gene TRBD1, 5 bases. The CDR3 sequence is 13 residues long. Per germline, CDR1 MNHEY and CDR2 SMNVEV (reference sequence). The germline V and J ends were trimmed by 3 bases and 8 bases, with 11 bases remaining between them. In nucleotides, the CDR3 is TGTGCCAGCAGTTTCTCGCAGGGCTATGAGCAGTTCTTC. Amino acid sequence: CASSFSQGYEQFF.

V is TRBV11-3 and J is TRBJ1-2; tentative D call: TRBD1 (6 bases). Trimming cost V 4 bases and J 8 bases, with 23 bases left between them. This CDR3 has 16 amino acids. CDR1 and CDR2 (germline): SGHNT, YENEEA. CDR3 amino acids: CASSWRLIGSRGGYTF. CDR3 coding DNA: TGTGCCAGCAGCTGGAGGTTGATCGGGTCCAGGGGAGGCTACACCTTC.

This chain uses TRBV20-1 with TRBJ1-5; D is ambiguous. Germline CDR1 DFQATT, CDR2 SNEGSKA (reference sequence). Trimming removed 3 bases at V and 1 base at J, with 10 bases between. The CDR3 runs 14 residues. CDR3: CSASPGKSNQPQHF. As DNA, the CDR3 is TGCAGTGCTAGTCCGGGGAAGAGCAATCAGCCCCAGCATTTT.

The chain has TRBV6-6 and TRBJ2-3; 9 nucleotides match TRBD2. The CDR3 sequence is 16 residues long. Trimming cost V 0 bases and J 2 bases; bases outside gene matches: 3. The germline gives CDR1 MNHNY, CDR2 SVGAGI (reference sequence). The DNA for the CDR3 is TGTGCCAGCAGTTACTCTGGCGGGAGGGTCACAGATACGCAGTATTTT. The encoded protein is CASSYSGGRVTDTQYF.

This clone showed up just once. The chain recombines TRBV24-1 with TRBJ2-5, with a possible D match to TRBD1 (5 bases). The CDR3 is 12 amino acids. V lost 9 bases, J lost 6 bases, and 13 bases lay in between. The germline V gene has CDR1 KGHDR and CDR2 SFDVKD. For the CDR3, the DNA is TGTGCCACCCAGGCGATGGGGCAGACCCAGTACTTC. Translation gives CATQAMGQTQYF.

The chain has TRBV9 and TRBJ1-1; 7 bases align to TRBD1. Germline assignment: CDR1 SGDLS and CDR2 YYNGEE. Germline trimming cut 0 bases from V and 0 bases from J; bases unmatched to any gene: 11. CDR3 length: 18 residues. The CDR3 loop reads CASSVDLGDRLMNTEAFF. In nucleotides, the CDR3 is TGTGCCAGCAGCGTAGACTTAGGGGACAGACTTATGAACACTGAAGCTTTCTTT.

The chain links TRBV7-2 to TRBJ1-2; unclear D gene. V was cut by 5 bases and J by 0 bases, with 13 bases left in between. The germline CDR1 and CDR2 sequences are SGHTA and FQGNSA. The CDR3 is 15 amino acids. As DNA, the CDR3 is TGTGCCAGCAGCCAAGGGAGAGGACCTAACTATGGCTACACCTTC. Translation: CASSQGRGPNYGYTF. Variable domain in full (rest from reference TRBV7-2 and TRBJ1-2): GAGVSQSPSNKVTEKGKDVELRCDPISGHTALYWYRQSLGQGLEFLIYFQGNSAPDKSGLPSDRFSAERTGGSVSTLTIQRTQQEDSAVYLCASSQGRGPNYGYTFGSGTRLTVV.

The gene calls are TRBV30 and TRBJ1-5, with 11 bases matching TRBD1. Germline V gene data show CDR1 as GTSNPN and CDR2 as SVGIG (reference sequence). This CDR3 is built from 15 residues. The V and J ends lost 3 bases and 6 bases, in that order; junction bases with no gene match: 7. In DNA, the CDR3 is TGTGCCTGGAGCCCCGGGACAGGGGGAGGTCAGCCCCAGCATTTT. As protein: CAWSPGTGGGQPQHF.

The chain links TRBV2 to TRBJ2-3; D possibly corresponds to TRBD2 (6 bases). Trimming cost V 8 bases and J 1 base, with 16 bases left between them. Germline lookup yields CDR1 SNHLY and CDR2 FYNNEI. This CDR3 has 15 amino acids. The chain's CDR3 is CASGQEGIGTDTQYF. The DNA for the CDR3 is TGTGCCAGCGGTCAGGAGGGAATTGGCACAGATACGCAGTATTTT.

This clone is a singleton in its sample. As DNA, the CDR3 is TGCAGCGTTCCTCTTGAGGACTATCCCGGGGCCAACGTCCTGACTTTC. Its translation: CSVPLEDYPGANVLTF. The chain joins TRBV29-1 to TRBJ2-6, with D tentatively TRBD2 (6 bases). The CDR3 extends over 16 amino acids. V was pared by 5 bases and J by 4 bases, with 18 bases between. Looked up from germline, CDR1 is SQVTM and CDR2 is ANQGSEA.

The genes are TRBV7-9 and TRBJ2-4, with TRBD1 identical over 8 bases. Unmatched junction bases numbered 9, after V lost 5 bases and J lost 3 bases. This CDR3 is 16 amino acids long. Germline values: CDR1 SEHNR, CDR2 FQNEAQ (reference sequence). The CDR3 DNA follows: TGTGCCAGCAGCCAACAGACAGGGGTGGGCAAAAACATTCAGTACTTC. Translation: CASSQQTGVGKNIQYF.

The chain couples TRBV28 to TRBJ2-7, with D possibly being TRBD1 (7 bases). Germline V gene sequence: CDR1 MDHEN, CDR2 SYDVKM. This CDR3 is built from 14 residues. The ends were cut back, 4 bases at V and 2 bases at J, with 12 bases in the middle. CDR3 region: CASSSRGATYEQYF. The CDR3 region has the DNA TGTGCCAGCAGTTCCAGGGGGGCAACCTACGAGCAGTACTTC.

For this clone: Other DNA variants within this sample encode the same CDR3. V usage is TRBV5-1 and J usage is TRBJ1-1; D is unclear. With 0 bases removed from V and 1 base from J, the gap between germline ends came to 4 bases. CDR1 is SGHRS and CDR2 is YFSETQ in the germline V gene. This CDR3 comprises 13 residues. CDR3 DNA sequence: TGCGCCAGCAGCTTGGAGAGGAACACTGAAGCTTTCTTT. This sequence encodes CASSLERNTEAFF.